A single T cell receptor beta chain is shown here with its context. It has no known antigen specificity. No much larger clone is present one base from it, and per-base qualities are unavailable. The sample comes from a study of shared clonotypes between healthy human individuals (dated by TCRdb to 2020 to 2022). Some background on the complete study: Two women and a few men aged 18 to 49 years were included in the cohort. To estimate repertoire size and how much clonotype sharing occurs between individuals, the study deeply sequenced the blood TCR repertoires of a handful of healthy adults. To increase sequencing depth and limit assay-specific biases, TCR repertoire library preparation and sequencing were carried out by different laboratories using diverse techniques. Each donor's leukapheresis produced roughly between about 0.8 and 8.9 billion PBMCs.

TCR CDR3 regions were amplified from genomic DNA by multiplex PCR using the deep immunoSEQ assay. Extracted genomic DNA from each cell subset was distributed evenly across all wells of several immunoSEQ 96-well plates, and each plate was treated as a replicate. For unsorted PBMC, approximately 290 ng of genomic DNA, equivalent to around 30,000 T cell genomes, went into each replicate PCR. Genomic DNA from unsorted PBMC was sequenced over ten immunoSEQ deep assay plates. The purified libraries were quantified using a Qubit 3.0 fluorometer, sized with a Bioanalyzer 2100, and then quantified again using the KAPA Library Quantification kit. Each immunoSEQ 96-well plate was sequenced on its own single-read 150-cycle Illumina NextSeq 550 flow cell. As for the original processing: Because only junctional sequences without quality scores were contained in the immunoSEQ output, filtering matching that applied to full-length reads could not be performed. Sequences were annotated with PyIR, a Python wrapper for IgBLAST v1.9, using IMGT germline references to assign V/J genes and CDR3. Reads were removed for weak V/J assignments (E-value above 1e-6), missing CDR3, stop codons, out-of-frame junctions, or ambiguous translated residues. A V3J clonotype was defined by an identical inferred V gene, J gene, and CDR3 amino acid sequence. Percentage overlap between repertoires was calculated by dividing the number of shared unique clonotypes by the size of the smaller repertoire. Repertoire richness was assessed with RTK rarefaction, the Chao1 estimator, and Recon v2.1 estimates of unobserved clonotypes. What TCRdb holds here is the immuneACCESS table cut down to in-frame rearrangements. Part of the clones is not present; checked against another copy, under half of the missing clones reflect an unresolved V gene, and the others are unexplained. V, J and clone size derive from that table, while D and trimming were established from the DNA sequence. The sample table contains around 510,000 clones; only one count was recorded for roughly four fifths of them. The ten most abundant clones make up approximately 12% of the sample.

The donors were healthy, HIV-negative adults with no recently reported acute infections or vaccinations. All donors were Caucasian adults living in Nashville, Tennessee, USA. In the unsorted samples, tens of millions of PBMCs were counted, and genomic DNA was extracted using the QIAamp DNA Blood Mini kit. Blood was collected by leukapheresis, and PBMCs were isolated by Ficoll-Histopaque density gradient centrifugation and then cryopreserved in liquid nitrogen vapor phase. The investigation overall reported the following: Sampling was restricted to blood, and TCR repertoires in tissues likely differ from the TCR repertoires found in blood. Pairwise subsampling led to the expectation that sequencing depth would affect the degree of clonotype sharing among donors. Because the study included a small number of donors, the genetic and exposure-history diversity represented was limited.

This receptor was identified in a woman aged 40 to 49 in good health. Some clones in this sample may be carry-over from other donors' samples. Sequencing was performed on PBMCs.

Here the CDR3 is given as CASSVAPTGEPQHF. The DNA reads as follows: TGTGCCAGCAGCGTAGCCCCCACGGGGGAGCCCCAGCATTTT. Rearrangement joined TRBV9 to TRBJ1-5; TRBD1 is possibly the D segment (5 matching bases). V is shortened by 0 bases, J by 8 bases, and the region joining them spans 12 bases. The CDR3, from cysteine to phenylalanine, totals 14 residues. The entry retains the CDR3 DNA only, 42 bases that are in frame from base 1. From the germline V gene, CDR1 is SGDLS and CDR2 is YYNGEE.